These 5 T cell receptor beta chains were all obtained from the same sample, sequenced in a study of blood T cells in healthy people across ages. A second PCR, run for about 7 to 11 cycles, used a sample-barcoded 5' primer plus a J-beta primer mix. A single record per CDR3 protein comes from TCRdb applying MiXCR to the 5' RACE reads. Of over 1,300,000 distinct CDR3 sequences in the sample, 45% to 70% were seen once. The sample consisted of blood. Source of these receptors: a man aged 18 to 30 in good health.

The genes are TRBV12-3 or TRBV12-4 and TRBJ1-5; 7 nucleotides align to TRBD1. This CDR3 contains 14 residues. The ends lost 6 bases at V and 4 bases at J; junction bases unmatched: 6. CDR3 in amino acids: CASRTGQENQPQHF. DNA of the CDR3: TGTGCCAGCAGAACAGGACAGGAGAATCAGCCCCAGCATTTT.

The chain has TRBV20-1 and TRBJ2-1; tentatively, D is TRBD1 (6 bases). The closer fit of TRBJ2-7 to the DNA end suggests the J call may be wrong. The CDR3 has 13 residues. Germline lookup yields CDR1 DFQATT and CDR2 SNEGSKA (reference sequence). Written as DNA, the CDR3 is TGCAGTCCAAAAGGACAGCCCGACTACGAGCAGTACTTC. This translates into CSPKGQPDYEQYF.

This rearrangement joins TRBV6-2 or TRBV6-3 to TRBJ2-1, with 7 bases identical to TRBD1. V shed 5 bases, J shed 4 bases, and the junction held 8 bases outside the gene matches. The CDR3 has 15 amino acids. From germline, CDR1 is MNHEY and CDR2 SVGEGT. The CDR3 sequence: CASSLGGQFYNEQFF. Here the CDR3 DNA reads TGTGCCAGCAGTCTTGGGGGACAGTTTTACAATGAGCAGTTCTTC.

CDR3 sequence reads: CASIDRDSDYGYTF. CDR3 DNA: TGTGCCAGCATTGACCGGGACAGTGACTATGGCTACACCTTC. The genes are TRBV7-9 and TRBJ1-2; 7 bases map to TRBD1. Germline lookup yields CDR1 SEHNR and CDR2 FQNEAQ (reference sequence). After removal of 7 bases from V and 3 bases from J, the junction contained 8 bases not matched to a gene. The CDR3 length is 14 residues.

Only a few counts were recorded for this clonotype. The gene calls are TRBV29-1 and TRBJ2-1; 9 nucleotides agree with TRBD1. Trimming cost V 5 bases and J 10 bases; bases outside gene matches: 9. The CDR3 length is 13 residues. The germline gives CDR1 SQVTM, CDR2 ANQGSEA. The CDR3 DNA reads as TGCAGCGTTAGGACAGGGGAGGACTACGAGCAGTTCTTC. Translated: CSVRTGEDYEQFF.